This is a list of T cell receptor beta chains from one sample in a study of T cell changes during pregnancy in multiple sclerosis. Produced via immunoSEQ multiplex PCR; TCRdb's table is partial and in-frame only. In the table there are about 100,000 clones, roughly 90% of which are singletons. This material consisted of peripheral blood, taken after pregnancy. These receptors came from a female donor with multiple sclerosis, enrolled in a pregnancy study. The CDR3 runs from the conserved cysteine through the conserved F or W. A D gene is named only where the DNA matches it firmly. Clone size is not always given. Where it is, it says once, few, many or a class for expanded clones.

-	TRBV9	-	14	TRBJ1-1	TGTGCCAGCCGCCCAAGTCCTAAGGCCGGGGAAGCTTTCTTT	CASRPSPKAGEAFF
-	TRBV12-5	-	16	TRBJ1-2	TGTGCTAGTGGTTTGTTATCCGGACGGGGGTTATATGGCTACACCTTC	CASGLLSGRGLYGYTF
-	TRBV19	TRBD2	19	TRBJ2-5	TGTGCCAGTAGTACAACCGGGACTAGCGGGGGGCCCGCTCGAAAGACCCAGTACTTC	CASSTTGTSGGPARKTQYF
-	TRBV5-6	-	15	TRBJ2-2	TGTGCCAGCAGCTTGGAACCGAGGAACACCGGGGAGCTGTTTTTT	CASSLEPRNTGELFF
-	TRBV5-1	-	13	TRBJ1-4	TGCGCCAGCAGTTCACTCGACAGAGAGAAACTGTTTTTT	CASSSLDREKLFF
few	TRBV25-1	-	15	TRBJ2-7	TGTGCCAGCAGTGCCCCCCTAGGGGGGGTATACGAGCAGTACTTC	CASSAPLGGVYEQYF
once	TRBV10-2	-	15	TRBJ2-3	TGCGCCAGCAGTGAGGTTTCCGGGAACACAGATACGCAGTATTTT	CASSEVSGNTDTQYF
-	TRBV7-3	TRBD2	16	TRBJ2-3	TGTGCCAGCAGCCGTTCGGGACTAGCGAACACAGATACGCAGTATTTT	CASSRSGLANTDTQYF
-	TRBV7-9	-	15	TRBJ1-1	TGTGCCAGCAGCCAAACTGGAAGGGGTGAGCCTGAAGCTTTCTTT	CASSQTGRGEPEAFF
-	TRBV28	TRBD1	15	TRBJ1-5	TGTGCCAGCAGGAGCCGGGACAGGGGTACTCAGCCCCAGCATTTT	CASRSRDRGTQPQHF
-	TRBV27	TRBD1	17	TRBJ2-1	TGTGCCAGCAGTCCTGATCCTACAGGGGGCCCCTTATATGAGCAGTTCTTC	CASSPDPTGGPLYEQFF
-	TRBV4-3	-	14	TRBJ2-7	TGCGCCAGCAGCCAAGAGATGAGCTCCTACGAGCAGTACTTC	CASSQEMSSYEQYF
-	TRBV7-3	-	15	TRBJ2-1	TGTGCCAGCAGCTTAACTAGCGGAGAGTACAATGAGCAGTTCTTC	CASSLTSGEYNEQFF
-	TRBV6-5	-	14	TRBJ2-1	TGTGCCAGCAGCCCTGGACGGGGTCTGGATGAGCAGTTCTTC	CASSPGRGLDEQFF
-	TRBV19	-	14	TRBJ1-4	TGTGCCAGTAGTATGGCACGCAATAATGAAAAACTGTTTTTT	CASSMARNNEKLFF
-	TRBV4-1	TRBD2	15	TRBJ2-3	TGCGCCAGCAGACGTCTAGCGGGAGAAACAGATACGCAGTATTTT	CASRRLAGETDTQYF
-	TRBV7-8	TRBD1	15	TRBJ1-4	TGTGCCAGCAGCGAGAGGACAGGGTTCGGTGAAAAACTGTTTTTT	CASSERTGFGEKLFF
-	TRBV30	-	12	TRBJ2-7	TGTGCCTTCACCCCGCCCGGGATTGAGCAGTACTTC	CAFTPPGIEQYF
once	TRBV19	-	13	TRBJ2-5	TGTGCCAGTAGTCACTTCGGACTGGAGACCCAGTACTTC	CASSHFGLETQYF
-	TRBV6-5	-	15	TRBJ2-7	TGTGCCAGCAGTTACTCGTTCAGGGGACCCTACGAGCAGTACTTC	CASSYSFRGPYEQYF
-	TRBV6-5	-	13	TRBJ1-3	TGTGCCACCACAGGGCCCCCTGGAAACACCATATATTTT	CATTGPPGNTIYF
-	TRBV28	TRBD1	16	TRBJ2-5	TGTGCCAGCAGCCCGGCCGGGACACAGGGGATGGAGACCCAGTACTTC	CASSPAGTQGMETQYF
once	TRBV19	-	14	TRBJ2-2	TGTGCCAGTAGTAATCCGGGGAACTCCGGGGAGCTGTTTTTT	CASSNPGNSGELFF
many	TRBV12-2	-	16	TRBJ2-2	TGTGCAAGTCGCCGGCCGGGACAGGGGAACACCGGGGAGCTGTTTTTT	CASRRPGQGNTGELFF